Listed here is a single T cell receptor (beta chain). What it binds is not known. This sample is drawn from a study of shared clonotypes between healthy human individuals. Whole-study context: The cohort had two women and a few men, ages 18 to 49.

Method: immunoSEQ multiplex PCR; TCRdb's copy keeps in-frame clones and lacks some. This sample yields about 580,000 clones, of which 95% to 98% are seen a single time; 0.3% belongs to the top ten. It was CD45RO-negative cells, positively selected for CCR7, that made up naive CD8 cells, with terminally differentiated effector memory CD45RA+ cells excluded. Study results and limitations: Unshared clonotypes carried lower generation probabilities than those common to all four donors. Approximately 4.6% of naive CD4 clonotypes were shared across several donors.

The sample was naive CD8+ T cells sorted from blood. This TCR was sampled from a man younger than 45 in good health.

CDR3 in DNA: TGTGCCATCAGCGGGACAGAGTACACGCTAGCGGGAGACTCATACGAGCAGTACTTC. Its protein is CAISGTEYTLAGDSYEQYF. The V call is TRBV10-3, the J call TRBJ2-7; 10 bases fit TRBD2. Germline values: CDR1 ENHRY, CDR2 SYGVKD. Trimming took 6 bases from V and 4 from J; bases not matched to a gene: 21. The CDR3 totals 19 residues.